This T cell receptor (beta chain) was observed in a study of identical twins. This clonotype was seen a few times. A single record per CDR3 protein comes from TCRdb applying MiXCR to the 5' RACE reads. The table includes about 500,000 distinct CDR3 sequences, roughly an eighth detected once. This CDR3 region has 14 residues. Germline lookup yields CDR1 SNHLY and CDR2 FYNNEI. V dropped 3 bases and J dropped 8 bases, with 14 bases sitting between them. The data also belong to a second study, concerning yellow fever vaccine responses in identical twins.

This receptor was obtained from a young woman in good health. This chain uses TRBV2 with TRBJ2-1; weak D call: TRBD2 (5 bases). The sample was CD4+ T cells sorted from blood. The CDR3 sequence: CASSEEVIRDEQFF. As DNA, the CDR3 is TGTGCCAGCAGTGAGGAGGTAATCCGGGATGAGCAGTTCTTC.